A few counts support the clone carrying this TCR beta chain. The antigen is not known. Time point denoted: persistent/refractory GD, antithyroid drugs over 5 years with positive TRAb. PBMCs were the source of the RNA used for TCR sequencing. This entry is derived from a study of regulatory T cells in long-lasting Graves disease. Study as a whole: Patients met the persistent Graves' disease definition after over 5 years of antithyroid drugs with positive TSH receptor antibodies. Notes on the study in general: Among samples with persistent disease, TRBV28, TRBJ1-2 and TRBJ2-5 were favored.

CDR3 regions were amplified by Arm-PCR using iRepertoire HTBI primers to build TCR beta libraries. TCRdb reprocessed the multiplex PCR reads via MiXCR and lists one record per CDR3 protein. The sample holds 450,000 or so distinct CDR3 sequences; 22% are singletons and the top ten take under 15%. V gave up 8 bases and J gave up 4 bases; unmatched junction bases: 0. CDR3 length: 12 residues. The germline gives CDR1 ENHRY, CDR2 SYGVKD. Specimen: peripheral blood mononuclear cells (PBMCs), collected when the disease was refractory, from a patient treated with antithyroid drugs. The chain links TRBV10-3 to TRBJ1-1; 11 bases agree with TRBD1. The sequence was obtained from a female donor with Graves disease. Here the CDR3 DNA reads TGTGCCATCGGGACAGGGGGCACTGAAGCTTTCTTT. Its protein product is CAIGTGGTEAFF.